Below, one T cell receptor beta chain is given with its context. In the source study's methods: Reference gene primer amplification yielded estimated nucleated cell counts. The protocol was immunoSEQ multiplex PCR, while the TCRdb copy is restricted to in-frame clones and leaves out a portion. Clone size and the V and J calls come from that table; the DNA yielded D and trimming. The sample lists some 230,000 clones; around 91% were seen once. The source of the sample is a study of blood T cell repertoires in COVID-19. Study-wide background: The United States, Italy and Spain were the sources of the acute and convalescent COVID-19 samples. PBMCs, B-cell-depleted T cells, or T cells provided the cDNA or gDNA that made up the material.

Germline assignment: CDR1 SGDLS and CDR2 YYNGEE. The length of the CDR3 is 19 residues. The J segment lost 1 base and the V segment lost 0 bases, leaving 5 bases of the junction unmatched. Participants had their cohort set by participant-reported clinical history. V usage is TRBV9 and J usage is TRBJ2-1, with 15 bases lining up with TRBD2. Source material: PBMCs or T cells enriched from blood (not recorded which). The sequence came from a woman aged 18-29 years in a cohort exposed to, infected with or recovered from COVID-19 (not recorded which). CDR3 residues: CASSVEGTSGGRSYNEQFF. CDR3 nucleotides: TGTGCCAGCAGCGTAGAGGGGACTAGCGGGGGGAGGTCCTACAATGAGCAGTTCTTC.